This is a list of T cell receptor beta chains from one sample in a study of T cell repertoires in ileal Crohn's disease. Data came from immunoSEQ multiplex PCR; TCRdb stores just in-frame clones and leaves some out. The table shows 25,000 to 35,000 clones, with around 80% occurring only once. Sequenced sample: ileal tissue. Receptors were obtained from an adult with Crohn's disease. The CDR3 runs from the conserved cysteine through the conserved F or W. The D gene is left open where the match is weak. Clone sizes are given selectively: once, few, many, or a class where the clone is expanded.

CDR3: CASSPGLAGKGTQYF
DNA: TGCGCCAGCAGCCCGGGACTAGCGGGGAAGGGTACGCAGTATTTT
V: TRBV5-1
size: -
D: TRBD2
J: TRBJ2-3

CDR3: CASSPRTGNDEQYF
DNA: TGTGCCAGCAGCCCGAGGACAGGGAACGACGAGCAGTACTTC
V: TRBV9
size: -
D: TRBD1
J: TRBJ2-7

CDR3: CASSLERRTEAFF
DNA: TGCGCCAGCAGCTTGGAGCGGCGGACTGAAGCTTTCTTT
V: TRBV5-1
size: -
D: -
J: TRBJ1-1

CDR3: CASSSPPGLAGSIDTQYF
DNA: TGTGCCAGCAGTTCCCCCCCGGGACTAGCGGGGAGTATAGATACGCAGTATTTT
V: TRBV27
size: -
D: TRBD2
J: TRBJ2-3

CDR3: CASSLWTGSYYLYGYTF
DNA: TGCGCCAGCAGCTTATGGACAGGGAGTTACTATCTCTATGGCTACACCTTC
V: TRBV5-1
size: -
D: TRBD1
J: TRBJ1-2

CDR3: CAKAGWGGIRSYEQYF
DNA: TGTGCCAAAGCGGGTTGGGGTGGGATTCGATCCTACGAGCAGTACTTC
V: TRBV25-1
size: -
D: -
J: TRBJ2-7

CDR3: CASSSRTINYEQYF
DNA: TGTGCCAGCAGCTCCAGGACAATTAACTACGAGCAGTACTTC
V: TRBV7-2
size: -
D: -
J: TRBJ2-7

CDR3: CASSAPRAGADNEQFF
DNA: TGTGCCAGCAGCGCCCCGCGGGCGGGGGCCGACAATGAGCAGTTCTTC
V: TRBV9
size: few
D: -
J: TRBJ2-1

CDR3: CASSLVWTSGGGTDTQYF
DNA: TGCGCCAGCAGCTTGGTATGGACTAGCGGGGGAGGCACAGATACGCAGTATTTT
V: TRBV5-1
size: -
D: TRBD2
J: TRBJ2-3

CDR3: CASSPWTGGTEAFF
DNA: TGTGCCAGCAGCCCGTGGACAGGGGGTACTGAAGCTTTCTTT
V: TRBV7-8
size: -
D: TRBD1
J: TRBJ1-1

CDR3: CASSQDTGGYTF
DNA: TGCGCCAGCAGCCAAGATACGGGTGGCTACACCTTC
V: TRBV4-3
size: -
D: -
J: TRBJ1-2

CDR3: CASSLGTGVGYTF
DNA: TGTGCCAGCAGCTTAGGGACAGGGGTCGGCTACACCTTC
V: TRBV7-9
size: -
D: TRBD1
J: TRBJ1-2

CDR3: CASSRWTGPYEQYF
DNA: TGTGCCAGCAGCCGCTGGACAGGACCCTACGAGCAGTACTTC
V: TRBV11-2
size: -
D: TRBD1
J: TRBJ2-7

CDR3: CASSQPGQGTEAFF
DNA: TGCGCCAGCAGCCAACCGGGACAGGGGACTGAAGCTTTCTTT
V: TRBV5-1
size: once
D: TRBD1
J: TRBJ1-1

CDR3: CASSHQGGYGYTF
DNA: TGTGCCAGCAGCCATCAGGGCGGCTATGGCTACACCTTC
V: TRBV9
size: -
D: -
J: TRBJ1-2

CDR3: CASSPGAHLNNQPQHF
DNA: TGCGCCAGCAGCCCTGGTGCGCACCTTAACAATCAGCCCCAGCATTTT
V: TRBV4-3
size: once
D: -
J: TRBJ1-5

CDR3: CASRTGGYSNTEAFF
DNA: TGTGCCTCCAGGACAGGGGGCTATTCGAACACTGAAGCTTTCTTT
V: TRBV2
size: -
D: TRBD1
J: TRBJ1-1

CDR3: CASSMVTGQGALQPQHF
DNA: TGTGCCAGTAGTATGGTTACGGGACAGGGGGCTCTTCAGCCCCAGCATTTT
V: TRBV19
size: -
D: TRBD1
J: TRBJ1-5